The present TCR beta chain was sequenced within a study of T-cell memory formation after mild COVID-19. Study-wide background: There were largely donor-specific TCR clusters.

The study's findings and limits: CD4+ contracting clones lay mainly in CM and EM, CD8+ ones in EMRA. The pre-infection memory compartment contained some responding clones, suggesting cross-reactive memory joined. Among clones contracting day 15 to 85, CD4/CD8 was balanced, whereas later expanders leaned CD4+.

This clonotype was seen a few times. The antigen remains undetermined. The germline V and J ends were trimmed by 1 base and 9 bases, with 14 bases remaining between them. Per the germline V gene, CDR1 is SGDLS and CDR2 is YYNGEE. The CDR3 is 14 residues long. TCRdb fed the 5' RACE reads into MiXCR, producing one record per CDR3 protein. The sample records under 550,000 distinct CDR3 sequences, 15% to 20% being singletons. The rearrangement joins TRBV9 to TRBJ1-3; D is undetermined. This TCR came from an adult woman who had mild COVID-19 (a few samples of this study predate the infection). Cell type and time point are not known. The sequenced sample was PBMCs or a T cell subset sorted from them (not recorded which). The CDR3 coding sequence is TGTGCCAGCAGCGTAATGGACGCACTAGGCACCATATATTTT. As protein: CASSVMDALGTIYF.